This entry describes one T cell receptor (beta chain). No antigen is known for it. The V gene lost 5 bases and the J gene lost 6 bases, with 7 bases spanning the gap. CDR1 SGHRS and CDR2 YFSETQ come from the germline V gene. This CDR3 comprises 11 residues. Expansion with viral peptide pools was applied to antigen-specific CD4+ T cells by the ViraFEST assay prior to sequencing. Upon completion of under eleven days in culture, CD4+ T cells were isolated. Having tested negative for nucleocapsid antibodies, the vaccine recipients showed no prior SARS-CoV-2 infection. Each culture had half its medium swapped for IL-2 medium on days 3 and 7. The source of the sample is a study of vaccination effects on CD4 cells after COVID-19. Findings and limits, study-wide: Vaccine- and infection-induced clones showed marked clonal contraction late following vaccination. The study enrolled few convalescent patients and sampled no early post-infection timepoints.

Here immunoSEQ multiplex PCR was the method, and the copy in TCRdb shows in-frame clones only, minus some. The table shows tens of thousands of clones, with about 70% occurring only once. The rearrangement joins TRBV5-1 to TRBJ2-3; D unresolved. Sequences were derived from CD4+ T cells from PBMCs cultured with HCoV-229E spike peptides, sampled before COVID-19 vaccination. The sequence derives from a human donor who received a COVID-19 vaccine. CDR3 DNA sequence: TGCGCCAGCAGTCAGGCGGATACGCAGTATTTT. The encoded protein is CASSQADTQYF.